Each of the 13 T cell receptor beta chains below was sequenced from the same sample in a study of T cells in Graves' hyperthyroidism and ophthalmopathy. Amplification yielded TCR beta CDR3 regions, with RNA transcripts as the source. A first-round RT-PCR of the TCR CDR3 used the HTBI primer set. TCRdb re-called the multiplex PCR reads with MiXCR, one entry per CDR3 protein. The sample records approximately 380,000 distinct CDR3 sequences, under 20% being singletons. Sequencing input: blood. These receptors came from a woman under 30 with Graves' hyperthyroidism.

In this sample, this clonotype turned up many times. The V gene is TRBV25-1, the J gene TRBJ1-5; TRBD1 is a possible D gene (6 bases). V lost 6 bases and J 2 bases, leaving 14 bases between the germline ends. Germline loops: CDR1 MGHDK, CDR2 SYGVNS. The CDR3 extends over 15 amino acids. CDR3 nucleotides: TGTGCCAGCAGAGAAACAGGGTCTGGCAATCAGCCCCAGCATTTT. The encoded protein is CASRETGSGNQPQHF.

This clonotype occurred many times. This sequence joins TRBV5-8 and TRBJ1-2; D is ambiguous. Germline V CDR1 and CDR2: SGHTS, YDEGEE. V lost 6 bases to trimming and J lost 7 bases, with 16 bases between them. The CDR3 is made up of 13 amino acids. CDR3 nucleotides: TGTGCCAGCACCGAGAGACGCATACGTGGCTACACCTTC. It translates to CASTERRIRGYTF. Complete variable domain (other parts from reference TRBV5-8 and TRBJ1-2): EAGVTQSPTHLIKTRGQQATLRCSPISGHTSVYWYQQALGLGLQFLLWYDEGEERNRGNFPPRFSGRQFPNYSSELNVNALELEDSALYLCASTERRIRGYTFGSGTRLTVV.

This clonotype was seen many times. The CDR3 DNA reads TGCGCCAGCGGGAGGGGACTTTCACCTGGAACCAAAAACATTCAGTACTTC. Amino acid sequence: CASGRGLSPGTKNIQYF. This rearrangement joins TRBV10-2 to TRBJ2-4; TRBD2 aligns across 7 bases. Germline V lookup: CDR1 WSHSY, CDR2 SAAADI. There are 17 residues in the CDR3. Trimming took 8 bases from V and 2 from J; bases not matched to a gene: 15.

This chain connects TRBV6-5 to TRBJ2-5; D uncertain. The CDR3 is made up of 14 amino acids. Germline V gene lookup returns CDR1 MNHEY and CDR2 SVGAGI. The ends were cut back, 1 base at V and 5 bases at J, with 11 bases in the middle. The CDR3 DNA is TGTGCCAGCAGTTACTTCGACTTACGGGAGACCCAGTACTTC. This translates into CASSYFDLRETQYF.

This clonotype was observed many times. The J gene is TRBJ2-7, the V gene TRBV7-8; TRBD2 matches 11 bases. Trimming cost V 5 bases and J 3 bases; bases outside gene matches: 9. The germline gives CDR1 SGHVS, CDR2 FQNEAQ. The CDR3 is 16 residues long. The CDR3 DNA sequence: TGTGCCAGCAGCCAGGGACTAGCGGACTCACTCTACGAGCAGTACTTC. Translated, it gives CASSQGLADSLYEQYF. The full variable domain, with the rest looked up from reference TRBV7-8 and TRBJ2-7, is GAGVSQSPRYKVAKRGQDVALRCDPISGHVSLFWYQQALGQGPEFLTYFQNEAQLDKSGLPSDRFFAERPEGSVSTLKIQRTQQEDSAVYLCASSQGLADSLYEQYFGPGTRLTVT.

This clonotype was seen ten or more times. This sequence joins TRBV5-1 and TRBJ1-1; 7 nucleotides line up with TRBD1. CDR1 is SGHRS and CDR2 is YFSETQ in the germline V gene. The CDR3 is made up of 14 amino acids. The junction had 7 bases not matched to a gene; V was cut back by 4 bases and J by 4 bases. CDR3 region: CASSLTGESTEAFF. In DNA, the CDR3 is TGCGCCAGCAGCCTCACAGGGGAGAGCACTGAAGCTTTCTTT.

This clonotype occurred many times. The V and J genes are TRBV5-1 and TRBJ2-7, with a weak D call TRBD1 (6 bases). The CDR3 is 15 residues long. V was trimmed by 0 bases and J by 1 base, leaving 11 bases between them. Germline CDR1 SGHRS, CDR2 YFSETQ. The CDR3 DNA reads as TGCGCCAGCAGCTTGGGACGGACAGATTCCTACGAGCAGTACTTC. Translation gives CASSLGRTDSYEQYF.

This chain links TRBV12-3 or TRBV12-4 with TRBJ1-2, with D perhaps TRBD1 (6 bases). V lost 6 bases to trimming and J lost 4 bases, with 12 bases between them. The CDR3 spans 13 residues. The CDR3 here is CASRFGQLYGYTF. CDR3 nucleotide sequence: TGTGCCAGCAGATTTGGACAGCTCTATGGCTACACCTTC.

DNA for the CDR3: TGCGCCAGCAGCCGAGGACTAAGCACAGATACGCAGTATTTT. It translates to CASSRGLSTDTQYF. The chain combines TRBV10-1 with TRBJ2-3, with a possible D match to TRBD2 (6 bases). The V and J ends lost 6 bases and 0 bases respectively, with 10 bases between them. CDR1 is WNHNN and CDR2 is SYGVQD in the germline V gene (reference sequence). CDR3 length: 14 amino acids.

This clonotype occurred many times. The rearrangement links TRBV25-1 to TRBJ1-2; D perhaps matches TRBD1 (6 bases). The V gene's germline CDR1 is MGHDK and CDR2 SYGVNS. CDR3 length: 15 amino acids. Trimming pared 4 bases from V and 4 bases from J, leaving 16 bases between. The CDR3 here is CASSAAGASIYGYTF. The CDR3 bases are TGTGCCAGCAGTGCCGCAGGGGCTTCTATCTATGGCTACACCTTC.

The rearrangement joins TRBV4-1 to TRBJ2-2; possibly TRBD1 or TRBD2 for D (6 bases each). Trimming took 1 base from V and 4 from J, leaving 16 bases between them. The CDR3 covers 17 residues. Germline V gives CDR1 MGHRA, CDR2 YSYEKL. This CDR3 reads CASSQGGARRTTGELFF. CDR3 in DNA: TGCGCCAGCAGCCAAGGGGGGGCCAGGCGAACCACCGGGGAGCTGTTTTTT.

The chain is built from TRBV15 and TRBJ1-5; unclear D gene. The CDR3 sequence is 15 residues long. The V and J ends lost 0 bases and 2 bases respectively, with 8 bases between them. The germline gives CDR1 LNHNV, CDR2 YYDKDF (reference sequence). Here the CDR3 reads CATSRDSARNQPQHF. CDR3 DNA sequence: TGTGCCACCAGCAGAGATTCAGCTCGCAATCAGCCCCAGCATTTT.

This clonotype was seen ten or more times. V gene TRBV6-1 combines with J gene TRBJ2-7; D may be TRBD1 (6 bases). Per the germline V gene, CDR1 is MNHNS and CDR2 is SASEGT. The ends were cut back, 4 bases at V and 5 bases at J, with 15 bases in the middle. CDR3 length: 14 amino acids. The CDR3 loop is CASSGPRGIHEQYF. The CDR3 DNA is TGTGCCAGCAGTGGACCCAGGGGCATCCACGAGCAGTACTTC.